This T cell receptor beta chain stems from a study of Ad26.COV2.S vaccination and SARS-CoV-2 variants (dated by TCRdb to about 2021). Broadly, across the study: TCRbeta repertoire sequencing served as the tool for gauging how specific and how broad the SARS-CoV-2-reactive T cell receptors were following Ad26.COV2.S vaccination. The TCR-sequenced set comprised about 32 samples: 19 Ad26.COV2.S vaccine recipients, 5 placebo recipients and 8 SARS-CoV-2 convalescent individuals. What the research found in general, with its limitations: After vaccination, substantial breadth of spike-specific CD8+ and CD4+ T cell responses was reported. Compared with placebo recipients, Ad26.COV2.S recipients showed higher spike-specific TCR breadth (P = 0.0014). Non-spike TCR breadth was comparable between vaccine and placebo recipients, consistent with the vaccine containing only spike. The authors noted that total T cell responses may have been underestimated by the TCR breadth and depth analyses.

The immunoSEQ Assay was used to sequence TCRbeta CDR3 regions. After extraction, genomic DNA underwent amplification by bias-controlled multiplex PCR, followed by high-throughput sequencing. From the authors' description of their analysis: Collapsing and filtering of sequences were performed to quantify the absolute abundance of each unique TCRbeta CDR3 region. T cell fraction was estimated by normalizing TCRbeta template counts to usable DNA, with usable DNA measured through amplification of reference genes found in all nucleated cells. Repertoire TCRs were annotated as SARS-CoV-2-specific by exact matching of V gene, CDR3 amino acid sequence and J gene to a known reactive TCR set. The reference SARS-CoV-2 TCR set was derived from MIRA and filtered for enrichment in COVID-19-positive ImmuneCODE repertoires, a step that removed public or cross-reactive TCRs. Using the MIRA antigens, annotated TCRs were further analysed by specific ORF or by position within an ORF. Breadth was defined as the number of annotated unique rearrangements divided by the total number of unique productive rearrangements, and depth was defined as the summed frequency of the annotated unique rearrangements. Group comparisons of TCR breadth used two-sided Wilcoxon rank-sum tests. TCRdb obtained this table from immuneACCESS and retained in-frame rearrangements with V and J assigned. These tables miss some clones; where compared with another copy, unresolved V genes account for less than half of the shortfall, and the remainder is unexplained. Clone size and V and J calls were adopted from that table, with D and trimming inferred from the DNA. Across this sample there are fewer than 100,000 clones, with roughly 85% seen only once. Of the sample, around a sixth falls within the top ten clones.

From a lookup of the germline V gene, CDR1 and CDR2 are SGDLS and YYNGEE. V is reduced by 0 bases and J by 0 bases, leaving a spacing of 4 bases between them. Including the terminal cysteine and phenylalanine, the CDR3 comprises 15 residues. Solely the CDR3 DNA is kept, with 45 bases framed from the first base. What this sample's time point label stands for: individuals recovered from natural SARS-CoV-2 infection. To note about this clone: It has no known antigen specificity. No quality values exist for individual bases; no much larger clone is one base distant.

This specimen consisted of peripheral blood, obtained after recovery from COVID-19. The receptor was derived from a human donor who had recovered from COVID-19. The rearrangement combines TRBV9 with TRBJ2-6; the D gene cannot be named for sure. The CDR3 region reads CASSVGVSGANVLTF. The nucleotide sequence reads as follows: TGTGCCAGCAGCGTAGGGGTCTCTGGGGCCAACGTCCTGACTTTC. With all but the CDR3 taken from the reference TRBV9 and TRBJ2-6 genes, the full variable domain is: DSGVTQTPKHLITATGQRVTLRCSPRSGDLSVYWYQQSLDQGLQFLIQYYNGEERAKGNILERFSAQQFPDLHSELNLSSLELGDSALYFCASSVGVSGANVLTFGAGSRLTVL.